The 3 T cell receptor beta chains reported below all come from one sample, sequenced in a study of metastatic and nonmetastatic thyroid tumors. TCRdb re-called the PCR reads with MiXCR. Seen here are approximately 50,000 clones, 20% observed once, and the top ten hold 3.5% to 5%. Among the patients, none had received any treatment before thyroid surgery. Sequenced: blood. The receptor source for this set is a female donor with papillary thyroid cancer or a benign thyroid nodule (not recorded which). Some clones in this sample may be carry-over from other donors' samples.

The V gene is TRBV4-1, the J gene TRBJ2-7; possibly TRBD2 for D (5 bases). The CDR3 has 15 amino acids. Germline V gives CDR1 MGHRA, CDR2 YSYEKL. V lost 4 bases and J lost 10, with 23 bases in between. The CDR3 spells CASSLSSAGIGEQYF. The CDR3 DNA sequence: TGCGCCAGCAGCCTCTCATCCGCCGGGATTGGCGAACAGTACTTC.

This clone has ten or more counts. The V call is TRBV4-2, the J call TRBJ2-3; possibly TRBD1 or TRBD2 for D (5 bases each). CDR3 length: 16 amino acids. CDR1 is LGHNA, CDR2 YNFKEQ, per germline. Trimming pared 4 bases from V and 2 bases from J, leaving 16 bases between. The CDR3 loop reads CASSLMFGTTTDTQYF. For the CDR3, the DNA is TGTGCCAGCAGCCTCATGTTCGGGACCACCACAGATACGCAGTATTTT.

Comment on this clone: One end of the junction fails to match germline, which may point to a read error. The chain has TRBV2 and TRBJ2-2; TRBD1 matches at 7 bases. The CDR3 extends over 18 amino acids. Germline CDR1 reads SNHLY; CDR2 reads FYNNEI. The CDR3 region has the DNA TGTGCCAGCAGTGTCAAGACGGACAGGCCAGAGGTGACCGTGGAGCTGTTTTTT. This codes for CASSVKTDRPEVTVELFF.